This T cell receptor beta chain stems from a study of cytomegalovirus exposure and HLA in healthy donors. Study-wide background: Both the roughly 120 validation repertoires and the approximately 670 first-cohort repertoires used the same platform, as reported by a later analysis. Overall study results and limits: Altogether, 150 to 200 TCR beta chains were recorded as cytomegalovirus-associated. Generally TCR sequences proved uncommon, though certain public TCRs appeared in numerous donors.

V lost 8 bases, J lost 7 bases, and 11 bases lay in between. The CDR3 length is 11 residues. Looked up from germline, CDR1 is ENHRY and CDR2 is SYGVKD. TCRdb keeps only in-frame clones here, not all; method: immunoSEQ multiplex PCR. The sample includes roughly 150,000 clones, approximately 93% of them seen just once. In the case of this clone: Its matching antigen is unknown.

The gene calls are TRBV10-3 and TRBJ1-2; D not resolved. Source material: PBMCs. This sequence was found in a man aged 18 to 30 in good health and CMV-seronegative. CDR3 DNA: TGTGCCATCGAGTCGCGGCGTGGCTACACCTTC. Amino acids: CAIESRRGYTF.